The 4 T cell receptor beta chains in this list originate from one sample, sequenced in a study of blood T cell repertoires in COVID-19. Clones were sequenced by immunoSEQ multiplex PCR, and TCRdb holds only the in-frame ones, with some missing. The data hold 100,000 to 150,000 clones, with about 82% observed a single time. The material sequenced was peripheral blood. The receptor set was obtained from a human donor in a cohort sampled during active COVID-19.

The genes are TRBV28 and TRBJ2-7; D is perhaps TRBD2 (6 bases). The CDR3 loop spans 14 amino acids. The V end was cut by 6 bases, the J end by 7 bases, with 19 bases between. The germline V gene encodes CDR1 MDHEN and CDR2 SYDVKM. The CDR3 DNA reads as TGTGCCAGCAGCTCGACTAGTCCCTTGCGGGAGCAGTACTTC. It translates to CASSSTSPLREQYF.

This rearrangement joins TRBV5-6 to TRBJ2-2, with TRBD1 matching over 9 bases. Trimming removed 2 bases from V and 5 bases from J; junction bases left unmatched: 4. This CDR3 has 15 residues. From germline, CDR1 is SGHDT and CDR2 YYEEEE. CDR3 sequence: CASSFRDRATGELFF. CDR3 nucleotide sequence: TGTGCCAGCAGCTTCCGGGACAGGGCAACCGGGGAGCTGTTTTTT. Together with reference TRBV5-6 and TRBJ2-2, the CDR3 gives the full variable domain: DAGVTQSPTHLIKTRGQQVTLRCSPKSGHDTVSWYQQALGQGPQFIFQYYEEEERQRGNFPDRFSGHQFPNYSSELNVNALLLGDSALYLCASSFRDRATGELFFGEGSRLTVL.

The chain links TRBV5-1 to TRBJ1-4; D is unresolved. The CDR3 runs 14 residues. Germline V lookup: CDR1 SGHRS, CDR2 YFSETQ. Deletions cut 0 bases from V and 5 bases from J, with 8 bases between. This CDR3 is CASSLGRANEKLFF. The CDR3, as DNA: TGCGCCAGCAGCTTGGGGCGGGCGAATGAAAAACTGTTTTTT.

The chain is built from TRBV19 and TRBJ2-1, with 7 bases identical to TRBD1. Germline CDR1 and CDR2: LNHDA and SQIVND (reference sequence). CDR3 size: 16 residues. The ends lost 4 bases at V and 8 bases at J; junction bases unmatched: 14. The CDR3 nucleotides are TGTGCCAGTAGTACTCGACAGGGTACATTCGGTTATGAGCAGTTCTTC. Translated, it gives CASSTRQGTFGYEQFF.